The 24 T cell receptor beta chains given below trace back to one sample, sequenced in a study of a mutant IDH1 vaccine in newly diagnosed glioma. Their specific antigens are unknown. Indicated time point: week 35, safety follow-up. A 20-mer mutant IDH1 peptide at 300 ug was injected subcutaneously with topical imiquimod. The table came from immunoSEQ multiplex PCR; TCRdb's copy has only in-frame clones and leaves some out. Of about 50,000 clones in the sample, around 92% were seen once. This specimen consisted of PBMCs, obtained from a glioma patient whose treatment included an IDH1 peptide vaccine. These receptors all come from a man aged 45-65 years with glioma.

The chain links TRBV4-1 to TRBJ2-3, with a weak D call TRBD2 (5 bases). Germline CDR1 and CDR2: MGHRA and YSYEKL. Trimming pared 1 base from V and 4 bases from J, leaving 18 bases between. The CDR3 is 17 residues long. This CDR3 reads CASSQGPVGKVADTQYF. CDR3 coding DNA: TGCGCCAGCAGCCAAGGCCCCGTCGGGAAAGTGGCAGATACGCAGTATTTT.

V is TRBV29-1 and J is TRBJ1-1; D might be TRBD1 (6 bases). Germline V gene lookup returns CDR1 SQVTM and CDR2 ANQGSEA. Deletions cut 0 bases from V and 4 bases from J, with 15 bases between. This CDR3 contains 15 residues. CDR3 region: CSVEDLDRTITEAFF. The CDR3 DNA follows: TGCAGCGTTGAAGATTTGGACAGAACGATCACTGAAGCTTTCTTT.

This clone occurred once. The J gene is TRBJ1-5, the V gene TRBV18; D is ambiguous. The ends were cut back, 1 base at V and 1 base at J, with 8 bases in the middle. CDR1 is KGHSH and CDR2 is LQKENI in the germline V gene. The CDR3 loop spans 15 amino acids. Written as DNA, the CDR3 is TGTGCCAGCTCACCACAGGGTTTCAGCAATCAGCCCCAGCATTTT. This encodes CASSPQGFSNQPQHF.

The gene calls are TRBV2 and TRBJ2-6, with unresolved D. V dropped 4 bases and J dropped 4 bases, with 11 bases sitting between them. The germline gives CDR1 SNHLY, CDR2 FYNNEI. The CDR3 extends over 15 amino acids. The DNA of the CDR3 is TGTGCCAGCAGTGGAAGGGCGGCGGGGGCCAACGTCCTGACTTTC. Its translation: CASSGRAAGANVLTF.

The CDR3 DNA reads TGCGCCAGCAGCTTGACAGAACGAAACACCATATATTTT. Translating gives CASSLTERNTIYF. The chain uses TRBV5-1 and TRBJ1-3; D remains ambiguous. This CDR3 region has 13 residues. Per the germline V gene, CDR1 is SGHRS and CDR2 is YFSETQ. V lost 1 base and J 5 bases, leaving 7 bases between the germline ends.

This clone has a single count. In DNA form, the CDR3 reads TGCGCCAGCAGCCAAGAAGTTTCAAGCTCTAGCACAGATACGCAGTATTTT. Translating gives CASSQEVSSSSTDTQYF. The chain combines TRBV4-3 with TRBJ2-3; D uncertain. This CDR3 has 17 residues. Trimming stripped 0 bases from V and 0 bases from J, with 13 bases between. Per the germline V gene, CDR1 is LGHNA and CDR2 is YSLEER.

V gene TRBV4-2 combines with J gene TRBJ1-1; TRBD1 matches 7 bases. This CDR3 is 16 amino acids long. The J segment lost 4 bases and the V segment lost 0 bases, leaving 8 bases of the junction unmatched. Germline CDR1 and CDR2: LGHNA and YNFKEQ. The CDR3 region has the DNA TGTGCCAGCAGCCAAGAAAGACAGGGAGGTAGCACTGAAGCTTTCTTT. This codes for CASSQERQGGSTEAFF.

The rearrangement joins TRBV28 to TRBJ1-2; no clear D gene. Germline CDR1 is MDHEN and CDR2 is SYDVKM. There are 13 residues in the CDR3. V was shortened by 5 bases and J by 4 bases, with 11 bases between the two germline ends. DNA of the CDR3: TGTGCCAGCAGTACCGCCCTCTCCTATGGCTACACCTTC. Protein sequence: CASSTALSYGYTF.

The chain is built from TRBV5-1 and TRBJ2-7; TRBD1 aligns across 8 bases. J lost 7 bases, V lost 4 bases, and 13 bases had no gene match. The CDR3 totals 15 residues. Germline CDR1 SGHRS, CDR2 YFSETQ. CDR3 sequence reads: CASSNPGQALWEQYF. CDR3 nucleotide sequence: TGCGCCAGCAGCAACCCGGGACAGGCCCTCTGGGAGCAGTACTTC.

The chain carries TRBV7-9 and TRBJ2-3; the match to TRBD2 covers 15 bases. V shed 4 bases, J shed 2 bases, and the junction held 7 bases outside the gene matches. The CDR3 loop spans 18 amino acids. Germline-derived CDR1 and CDR2 are SEHNR and FQNEAQ (reference sequence). In nucleotides, the CDR3 is TGTGCCAGCAGCTGGACCGGGACTAGCGGGGGGTCCACAGATACGCAGTATTTT. Its translation: CASSWTGTSGGSTDTQYF.

This chain uses TRBV2 with TRBJ1-2; tentative D call: TRBD1 (6 bases). V lost 8 bases and J 2 bases, leaving 9 bases between the germline ends. Germline V gene data show CDR1 as SNHLY and CDR2 as FYNNEI. This CDR3 region has 12 residues. CDR3 sequence: CASLTGNYGYTF. The CDR3 coding sequence is TGTGCCAGCTTGACAGGCAACTATGGCTACACCTTC.

This clone was observed a single time. The chain uses TRBV19 and TRBJ2-7; TRBD1 is a possible D gene (5 bases). The V gene lost 5 bases and the J gene lost 2 bases, with 10 bases spanning the gap. Looked up from germline, CDR1 is LNHDA and CDR2 is SQIVND (reference sequence). This CDR3 region has 13 residues. The CDR3 coding sequence is TGTGCCAGTAGTGTTCAGGGCACCTACGAGCAGTACTTC. This gives the protein CASSVQGTYEQYF.

The chain joins TRBV28 to TRBJ1-2, with a weak D call TRBD1 (6 bases). Between the trimmed V and J ends, which lost 7 bases and 4 bases, there was a span of 13 bases. The CDR3 totals 13 residues. Per germline, CDR1 MDHEN and CDR2 SYDVKM. The CDR3 spells CASTVRGIYGYTF. In DNA form, the CDR3 reads TGTGCCAGCACCGTCAGGGGAATCTATGGCTACACCTTC.

J is TRBJ2-1 and V is TRBV6-1, with 12 bases fitting TRBD2. The germline V gene has CDR1 MNHNS and CDR2 SASEGT. The ends lost 4 bases at V and 6 bases at J; junction bases unmatched: 4. The CDR3 is 15 amino acids. The CDR3, as DNA: TGTGCCAGCAGTGCACTAGCGGGAGGTATCAATGAGCAGTTCTTC. This gives the protein CASSALAGGINEQFF.

The chain has TRBV5-6 and TRBJ2-5; D tentatively fits TRBD1 or TRBD2 (6 bases each). Per the germline V gene, CDR1 is SGHDT and CDR2 is YYEEEE. This CDR3 has 16 amino acids. Trimming took 0 bases from V and 5 from J, leaving 17 bases between them. In nucleotides, the CDR3 is TGTGCCAGCAGCTTGGGGAGGGGGGAACCCCTGGAGACCCAGTACTTC. Amino acid sequence: CASSLGRGEPLETQYF.

V is TRBV4-1 and J is TRBJ2-3, with 7 nucleotides matching TRBD1. This CDR3 region has 15 residues. The V and J ends lost 1 base and 4 bases, in that order; junction bases with no gene match: 5. Germline values: CDR1 MGHRA, CDR2 YSYEKL. The CDR3 loop reads CASSQADRVSDTQYF. The DNA of the CDR3 is TGCGCCAGCAGCCAAGCTGACAGGGTTTCAGATACGCAGTATTTT.

This clone has a single count. V is TRBV27 and J is TRBJ1-2, with D maybe TRBD1 (6 bases). CDR1 and CDR2 (germline): MNHEY, SMNVEV (reference sequence). Deletions cut 5 bases from V and 0 bases from J, with 13 bases between. The CDR3 consists of 15 residues. The CDR3 spells CASSLGTSPNYGYTF. The CDR3 nucleotides are TGTGCCAGCAGTCTCGGGACATCCCCTAACTATGGCTACACCTTC.

The chain uses TRBV5-8 and TRBJ2-7; 10 bases are shared with TRBD2. From germline, CDR1 is SGHTS and CDR2 YDEGEE. J gave up 7 bases and V 4 bases, and 11 bases lay outside the gene matches. The CDR3 runs to 15 residues. This chain's CDR3 is CASSPDPAGGREQYF. CDR3 DNA: TGTGCCAGCAGCCCCGACCCAGCGGGGGGGCGAGAGCAGTACTTC. Looking up the rest from reference TRBV5-8 and TRBJ2-7 gives the full variable domain: EAGVTQSPTHLIKTRGQQATLRCSPISGHTSVYWYQQALGLGLQFLLWYDEGEERNRGNFPPRFSGRQFPNYSSELNVNALELEDSALYLCASSPDPAGGREQYFGPGTRLTVT.

This sequence joins TRBV7-8 and TRBJ1-1, with D possibly TRBD1 on 5 matching bases. From germline, CDR1 is SGHVS and CDR2 FQNEAQ. The CDR3 runs 16 residues. V was shortened by 2 bases and J by 5 bases, with 18 bases between the two germline ends. The CDR3 DNA follows: TGTGCCAGCAGCTTAAGAAGGGACCCTATGGGGACTGAAGCTTTCTTT. Amino acid sequence: CASSLRRDPMGTEAFF.

V is TRBV5-4 and J is TRBJ2-1; D is tentatively TRBD1 or TRBD2 (5 bases each). Trimming removed 0 bases at V and 10 bases at J, with 8 bases between. This CDR3 contains 12 residues. Germline loops: CDR1 SGHNT, CDR2 YYREEE (reference sequence). CDR3 DNA: TGTGCCAGCAGCTTGGGGTGGGGGGAGCAGTTCTTC. The encoded protein is CASSLGWGEQFF.

This clone occurred once. The rearrangement uses TRBV27 and TRBJ2-7; 11 bases are shared with TRBD1. CDR3 length: 15 amino acids. Germline lookup yields CDR1 MNHEY and CDR2 SMNVEV (reference sequence). V gave up 5 bases and J gave up 5 bases; unmatched junction bases: 8. CDR3 protein: CASSTWTGGLDEQYF. The CDR3 DNA follows: TGTGCCAGCAGTACCTGGACAGGGGGCTTGGACGAGCAGTACTTC.

This sequence joins TRBV5-4 and TRBJ1-1; no clear D gene. V lost 4 bases and J lost 1, with 17 bases in between. The CDR3 loop spans 16 amino acids. CDR1 and CDR2 from the germline V gene are SGHNT and YYREEE (reference sequence). The CDR3 reads CASSPPGARGNTEAFF. The CDR3 DNA reads TGTGCCAGCAGCCCACCCGGCGCGCGGGGGAACACTGAAGCTTTCTTT.

The rearrangement joins TRBV25-1 to TRBJ2-7, with TRBD1 matching 8 bases. The V gene end was trimmed by 7 bases and the J gene end by 0 bases; junction bases not matched to a gene: 8. The germline V gene has CDR1 MGHDK and CDR2 SYGVNS. This CDR3 region has 15 residues. The CDR3 DNA follows: TGTGCCAGCACCCAGGGGGCGAATAGCTCCTACGAGCAGTACTTC. It is translated as CASTQGANSSYEQYF.

The rearrangement uses TRBV19 and TRBJ2-5, with D unresolved. The CDR3 is 15 residues long. The germline V gene has CDR1 LNHDA and CDR2 SQIVND (reference sequence). The ends were cut back, 3 bases at V and 0 bases at J, with 11 bases in the middle. Written as DNA, the CDR3 is TGTGCCAGTAGTATGGGGTTTGGGAACCAAGAGACCCAGTACTTC. This sequence encodes CASSMGFGNQETQYF.